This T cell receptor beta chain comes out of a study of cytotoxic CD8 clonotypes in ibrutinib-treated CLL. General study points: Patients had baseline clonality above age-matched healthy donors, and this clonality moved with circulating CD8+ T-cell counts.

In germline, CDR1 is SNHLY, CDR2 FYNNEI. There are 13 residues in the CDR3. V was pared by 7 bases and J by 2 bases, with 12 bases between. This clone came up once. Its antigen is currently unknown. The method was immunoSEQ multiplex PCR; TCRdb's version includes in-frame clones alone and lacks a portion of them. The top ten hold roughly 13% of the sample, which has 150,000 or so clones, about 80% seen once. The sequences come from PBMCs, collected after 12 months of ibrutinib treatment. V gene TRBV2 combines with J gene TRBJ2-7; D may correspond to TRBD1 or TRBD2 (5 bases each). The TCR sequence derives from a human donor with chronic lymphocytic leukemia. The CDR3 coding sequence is TGTGCCAGCAACCGGGACGTAGCCTACGAGCAGTACTTC. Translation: CASNRDVAYEQYF.